These 14 T cell receptor beta chains came from one sample sequenced in a study of blood T cells in healthy people across ages. A second PCR of roughly 6 to 12 cycles used a sample-barcoded 5' primer and a J-beta primer mix. Using its own MiXCR run on the 5' RACE reads, TCRdb lists one record per CDR3 protein. The profile shows about 630,000 distinct CDR3 sequences, over 20% of them singletons. The source material was blood. Source of these receptors: a man between 65 and 79 years old in good health.

J is TRBJ2-7 and V is TRBV20-1; 10 nucleotides align to TRBD2. Germline V gene data show CDR1 as DFQATT and CDR2 as SNEGSKA (reference sequence). The J segment lost 3 bases and the V segment lost 4 bases, leaving 9 bases of the junction unmatched. This CDR3 spans 15 amino acids. The CDR3 nucleotides read TGCAGTGCTAACCCCGGACTAGCGGAAAACTACGAGCAGTACTTC. Translation gives CSANPGLAENYEQYF.

The chain uses TRBV29-1 and TRBJ2-2; TRBD2 matches at 7 bases. The CDR3 has 14 amino acids. V was pared by 5 bases and J by 4 bases, with 7 bases of the junction left unmatched. CDR1 is SQVTM and CDR2 is ANQGSEA in the germline V gene. The CDR3 nucleotides read TGCAGCGTTAAGTTGGGAGGGCCCACCGGGGAGCTGTTTTTT. This gives the protein CSVKLGGPTGELFF.

The table lists this clonotype with a few counts. This chain links TRBV19 with TRBJ2-5, with D unresolved. Germline V CDR1 and CDR2: LNHDA, SQIVND (reference sequence). The CDR3 sequence is 13 residues long. V lost 0 bases to trimming and J lost 9 bases, with 11 bases between them. The CDR3 DNA reads as TGTGCCAGTAGTATAGATCCCAGGCAGTCCCAGTACTTC. This translates into CASSIDPRQSQYF.

The chain uses TRBV2 and TRBJ2-5; 7 bases are a match to TRBD1. V lost 3 bases, J lost 3 bases, and 1 base stayed unmatched. Germline CDR1 and CDR2: SNHLY and FYNNEI. CDR3 length: 13 residues. DNA for the CDR3: TGTGCCAGCAGTGACCAGGGGGAAGAGACCCAGTACTTC. The encoded protein is CASSDQGEETQYF.

The V call is TRBV20-1, the J call TRBJ2-4; 7 bases match TRBD2. This CDR3 contains 15 residues. J gave up 5 bases and V 1 base, and 8 bases lay outside the gene matches. Germline assignment: CDR1 DFQATT and CDR2 SNEGSKA (reference sequence). Here the CDR3 DNA reads TGCAGTGCTAGAGTTGGGGGGGGAGATGAAAACATTCAGTACTTC. It encodes CSARVGGGDENIQYF.

The chain carries TRBV7-2 and TRBJ2-2; 11 bases agree with TRBD2. Per germline, CDR1 SGHTA and CDR2 FQGNSA. This CDR3 spans 16 amino acids. Trimming took 6 bases from V and 8 from J; bases not matched to a gene: 11. CDR3 DNA: TGTGCCAGCAGAAGGACTAGCGGGCCCGGAGGGGGGGAGCTGTTTTTT. It translates to CASRRTSGPGGGELFF.

The chain recombines TRBV6-2 or TRBV6-3 with TRBJ1-5; 9 bases fit TRBD1. Germline-derived CDR1 and CDR2 are MNHEY and SVGEGT. CDR3 length: 15 amino acids. The V segment lost 6 bases and the J segment 5 bases; nucleotides outside the gene matches: 8. The CDR3: CASRSGQGYDQPQHF. CDR3 sequence (DNA): TGTGCCAGCAGATCGGGACAGGGTTACGATCAGCCCCAGCATTTT.

The V call is TRBV25-1, the J call TRBJ1-4; D not certain. Between the trimmed V and J ends, which lost 6 bases and 4 bases, there was a span of 12 bases. CDR1 is MGHDK, CDR2 SYGVNS, per germline. This CDR3 has 14 residues. This chain's CDR3 is CASSPWTVNEKLFF. The CDR3 DNA sequence: TGTGCCAGCAGCCCTTGGACGGTTAATGAAAAACTGTTTTTT.

This clonotype was recorded a few times. This chain links TRBV2 with TRBJ2-1, with D maybe TRBD2 (6 bases). V lost 1 base to trimming and J lost 3 bases, with 10 bases between them. Per germline, CDR1 SNHLY and CDR2 FYNNEI. The CDR3 has 15 amino acids. The CDR3 DNA reads TGTGCCAGCAGTGAAGAGGCTAGCGACTACAATGAGCAGTTCTTC. This sequence encodes CASSEEASDYNEQFF.

The rearrangement links TRBV27 to TRBJ2-3; 7 nucleotides match TRBD1. Germline CDR1 MNHEY, CDR2 SMNVEV (reference sequence). The CDR3 covers 15 residues. The V segment lost 4 bases and the J segment 6 bases; nucleotides outside the gene matches: 10. The CDR3 region is CASSSLGGAGDTQYF. DNA for the CDR3: TGTGCCAGCAGTTCACTAGGGGGCGCAGGGGATACGCAGTATTTT.

This clonotype has a handful of counts. The chain links TRBV28 to TRBJ2-5; 10 nucleotides line up with TRBD1. The V and J ends lost 3 bases and 3 bases, in that order; junction bases with no gene match: 4. The germline gives CDR1 MDHEN, CDR2 SYDVKM. This CDR3 region has 15 residues. The CDR3 loop reads CASSLGTGVKETQYF. The CDR3, as DNA: TGTGCCAGCAGTTTGGGGACAGGGGTGAAAGAGACCCAGTACTTC.

This clonotype came up a few times. The chain joins TRBV10-3 to TRBJ2-7; 9 nucleotides match TRBD1. Germline-derived CDR1 and CDR2 are ENHRY and SYGVKD. This CDR3 spans 14 amino acids. The V gene end was trimmed by 4 bases and the J gene end by 3 bases; junction bases not matched to a gene: 4. CDR3: CAISGPTGGYEQYF. The DNA for the CDR3 is TGTGCCATCAGTGGCCCGACAGGGGGCTACGAGCAGTACTTC.

The chain couples TRBV10-3 to TRBJ2-5; D is unresolved. V was cut by 8 bases and J by 4 bases, with 14 bases left in between. This CDR3 comprises 13 residues. Per the germline V gene, CDR1 is ENHRY and CDR2 is SYGVKD. The CDR3 DNA follows: TGTGCCATCCGTCGGCATGAACGAGAGACCCAGTACTTC. Protein: CAIRRHERETQYF.

This clonotype has a count of ten or more. In DNA form, the CDR3 reads TGTGCCAGCAGCCGGGGGCAGGACCTCTACGAGCAGTACTTC. Amino acid sequence: CASSRGQDLYEQYF. The chain recombines TRBV13 with TRBJ2-7; D tentatively fits TRBD1 or TRBD2 (6 bases each). From germline, CDR1 is PRHDT and CDR2 FYEKMQ (reference sequence). This CDR3 spans 14 amino acids. V lost 5 bases, J lost 3 bases, and 14 bases lay in between.